These 32 T cell receptor beta chains came from one sample sequenced in a study of shared clonotypes between healthy human individuals. Naive CD8 cells, CD45RO-negative and positively selected for CCR7, excluded terminally differentiated effector memory CD45RA+ cells. Assay used: immunoSEQ multiplex PCR; TCRdb lists only in-frame clones, some missing. Of millions of clones in the sample, 85% to 95% were seen once. Sample: naive CD8+ T cells sorted from blood. These TCRs come from a man between 18 and 35 years old in good health.

V is TRBV28 and J is TRBJ1-4; no clear D gene. The germline V gene has CDR1 MDHEN and CDR2 SYDVKM. The CDR3 has 15 amino acids. V shed 7 bases and J shed 0 bases, with 12 bases lying between them. The CDR3 reads CASTSVLATNEKLFF. CDR3 DNA sequence: TGTGCCAGCACCTCCGTACTTGCAACTAATGAAAAACTGTTTTTT.

The chain combines TRBV10-3 with TRBJ2-3, with TRBD2 as a possible D gene (5 bases). The V and J ends lost 10 bases and 2 bases respectively, with 16 bases between them. The CDR3 covers 14 residues. The germline gives CDR1 ENHRY, CDR2 SYGVKD. CDR3 protein: CATADYSSTDTQYF. The DNA of the CDR3 is TGTGCCACCGCCGACTACTCATCCACAGATACGCAGTATTTT.

The J gene is TRBJ1-2, the V gene TRBV9, with D tentatively TRBD1 (5 bases). There are 15 residues in the CDR3. Germline V gives CDR1 SGDLS, CDR2 YYNGEE. V lost 0 bases to trimming and J lost 2 bases, with 11 bases between them. CDR3 in amino acids: CASSVEGSWNYGYTF. DNA of the CDR3: TGTGCCAGCAGCGTAGAGGGGTCTTGGAACTATGGCTACACCTTC.

The rearrangement joins TRBV28 to TRBJ2-3; perhaps TRBD1 as D (5 bases). CDR1 is MDHEN and CDR2 is SYDVKM in the germline V gene. The CDR3 has 16 amino acids. Deletions cut 4 bases from V and 0 bases from J, with 14 bases between. The CDR3 region is CASSWAIRTSTDTQYF. The CDR3 nucleotides are TGTGCCAGCAGTTGGGCAATTAGGACAAGCACAGATACGCAGTATTTT.

V gene TRBV5-4 combines with J gene TRBJ2-7; possibly TRBD1 or TRBD2 for D (5 bases each). The V and J ends lost 2 bases and 2 bases respectively, with 14 bases between them. The length of the CDR3 is 15 residues. From germline, CDR1 is SGHNT and CDR2 YYREEE (reference sequence). The CDR3 DNA sequence: TGTGCCAGCAGCTTCTTCGACGGGGCCCCCTACGAGCAGTACTTC. It specifies CASSFFDGAPYEQYF.

Points on this clone: This CDR3 is also generated by other DNA sequences in the sample. V gene TRBV7-8 combines with J gene TRBJ2-3, with TRBD2 identical over 10 bases. Germline-derived CDR1 and CDR2 are SGHVS and FQNEAQ. The ends lost 1 base at V and 5 bases at J; junction bases unmatched: 6. This CDR3 is built from 16 residues. For the CDR3, the DNA is TGTGCCAGCAGCTTAGGGTTAGCGGGAGGAATAGATACGCAGTATTTT. This translates into CASSLGLAGGIDTQYF.

This clone turned up a few times. The V gene is TRBV10-2, the J gene TRBJ1-5, with D perhaps TRBD1 (6 bases). This CDR3 comprises 12 residues. Trimming removed 8 bases at V and 6 bases at J, with 11 bases between. Per the germline V gene, CDR1 is WSHSY and CDR2 is SAAADI. The CDR3 DNA reads TGCGCCAGCGAGGGGGAAGGTCAGCCCCAGCATTTT. It translates to CASEGEGQPQHF.

V is TRBV6-6 and J is TRBJ2-7, with TRBD1 matching 7 bases. The germline gives CDR1 MNHNY, CDR2 SVGAGI (reference sequence). The CDR3 length is 15 residues. Losses at the gene ends were 2 bases for V and 2 bases for J; bases not matched to a gene: 6. CDR3: CASSYRTGHTYEQYF. Written as DNA, the CDR3 is TGTGCCAGCAGTTACAGGACAGGACATACCTACGAGCAGTACTTC.

This clone was seen only once. The chain recombines TRBV14 with TRBJ2-3, with 11 bases matching TRBD2. CDR3 length equals 18 residues. With V trimmed by 3 bases and J by 2 bases, 10 bases remained unmatched. CDR1 is SGHDN and CDR2 is FVKESK in the germline V gene. The CDR3 region is CASSQQLLAGVSTDTQYF. The CDR3 nucleotides are TGTGCCAGCAGCCAGCAGCTACTAGCGGGGGTGTCCACAGATACGCAGTATTTT.

Turning to this clone: An end of the junction does not agree with germline; a read error may underlie this. The DNA of the CDR3 is TGTGCCAGCAGTGGACTCAACAGGGAGAAACCCTTC. Its protein is CASSGLNREKPF. The chain combines TRBV2 with TRBJ1-2; a possible D gene is TRBD1 (6 bases). Germline V gene sequence: CDR1 SNHLY, CDR2 FYNNEI. The CDR3 runs 12 residues.

The chain uses TRBV27 and TRBJ1-6; D not certain. The V and J ends lost 5 bases and 7 bases respectively, with 9 bases between them. The CDR3 is made up of 13 amino acids. The germline CDR1 and CDR2 sequences are MNHEY and SMNVEV (reference sequence). CDR3 coding DNA: TGTGCCAGCAGTCCGTGGTTGAATTCACCCCTCCACTTT. Its protein is CASSPWLNSPLHF.

The rearrangement joins TRBV28 to TRBJ1-3; possible D gene TRBD1, 5 bases. V shed 5 bases and J shed 0 bases, with 23 bases lying between them. In germline, CDR1 is MDHEN, CDR2 SYDVKM. CDR3 size: 19 residues. CDR3 coding DNA: TGTGCCAGCAGTCCCCACGGGGGACGGAGGCCCCTCTCTGGAAACACCATATATTTT. This encodes CASSPHGGRRPLSGNTIYF.

V and J are TRBV7-9 and TRBJ2-5; 12 nucleotides align to TRBD2. Unmatched junction bases numbered 4, after V lost 0 bases and J lost 2 bases. CDR1 and CDR2 (germline): SEHNR, FQNEAQ (reference sequence). CDR3 length equals 17 residues. CDR3 sequence: CASSLARLAGEQETQYF. CDR3 sequence (DNA): TGTGCCAGCAGCTTAGCGAGACTAGCGGGGGAGCAAGAGACCCAGTACTTC.

The chain couples TRBV19 to TRBJ1-1; TRBD1 is a possible D gene (6 bases). Trimming took 2 bases from V and 4 from J, leaving 14 bases between them. Per germline, CDR1 LNHDA and CDR2 SQIVND (reference sequence). CDR3 size: 15 residues. The CDR3, as DNA: TGTGCCAGTAGTATATCCCAGGGGAGTAGCACTGAAGCTTTCTTT. Translated, it gives CASSISQGSSTEAFF.

J is TRBJ2-5 and V is TRBV11-2; D perhaps matches TRBD2 (6 bases). The V and J ends lost 3 bases and 2 bases respectively, with 22 bases between them. Germline CDR1 and CDR2: SGHAT and FQNNGV. CDR3 length equals 18 residues. The CDR3 reads CASSFLLLKRGMQETQYF. The CDR3 region has the DNA TGTGCCAGCAGCTTTCTCCTCCTTAAACGGGGGATGCAAGAGACCCAGTACTTC.

This clone was observed once. The chain has TRBV5-6 and TRBJ1-2; a possible D gene is TRBD1 (5 bases). CDR3 size: 14 residues. Germline lookup yields CDR1 SGHDT and CDR2 YYEEEE. V dropped 0 bases and J dropped 4 bases, with 10 bases sitting between them. The CDR3 spells CASSLGGIGYGYTF. As DNA, the CDR3 is TGTGCCAGCAGCTTGGGGGGGATCGGCTATGGCTACACCTTC.

The rearrangement joins TRBV9 to TRBJ2-3; 14 bases are a match to TRBD2. Trimming took 2 bases from V and 4 from J; bases not matched to a gene: 3. There are 16 residues in the CDR3. Germline assignment: CDR1 SGDLS and CDR2 YYNGEE. The CDR3 protein is CASSVWGLAGADTQYF. As DNA, the CDR3 is TGTGCCAGCAGCGTTTGGGGACTAGCGGGAGCAGATACGCAGTATTTT.

The V and J genes are TRBV4-3 and TRBJ1-6, with TRBD1 as a possible D gene (6 bases). V lost 5 bases and J lost 10, with 9 bases in between. The CDR3 contains 12 residues. CDR1 is LGHNA, CDR2 YSLEER, per germline. As DNA, the CDR3 is TGCGCCAGCAGCGAGGGGGGATCACCCCTCCACTTT. This translates into CASSEGGSPLHF.

The count of this clone is one. V and J are TRBV2 and TRBJ2-7; no firm D call. Germline V gene sequence: CDR1 SNHLY, CDR2 FYNNEI. The CDR3 covers 13 residues. Between the trimmed V and J ends, which lost 5 bases and 2 bases, there was a span of 10 bases. This CDR3 is CASSFGGAYEQYF. The CDR3, as DNA: TGTGCCAGCAGTTTCGGCGGCGCCTACGAGCAGTACTTC.

This clone appeared a single time. J is TRBJ2-3 and V is TRBV7-2; TRBD1 agrees at 9 bases. V lost 1 base and J lost 3; bases outside the gene matches: 2. CDR1 is SGHTA, CDR2 FQGNSA, per germline. The CDR3 runs 15 residues. The chain's CDR3 is CASSLGGTGTDTQYF. CDR3 in DNA: TGTGCCAGCAGCTTAGGGGGGACAGGGACAGATACGCAGTATTTT. Drawing the rest from reference TRBV7-2 and TRBJ2-3, the complete variable domain is GAGVSQSPSNKVTEKGKDVELRCDPISGHTALYWYRQSLGQGLEFLIYFQGNSAPDKSGLPSDRFSAERTGGSVSTLTIQRTQQEDSAVYLCASSLGGTGTDTQYFGPGTRLTVL.

The count of this clone is one. The chain couples TRBV30 to TRBJ1-1; 9 bases line up with TRBD1. The V segment lost 2 bases and the J segment 4 bases; nucleotides outside the gene matches: 5. Looked up from germline, CDR1 is GTSNPN and CDR2 is SVGIG (reference sequence). The CDR3 has 14 residues. The CDR3 nucleotides read TGTGCCTGGAGTCCAACGACAGGGGGCACTGAAGCTTTCTTT. Its translation: CAWSPTTGGTEAFF.

The sample holds one count of this clone. The chain carries TRBV5-6 and TRBJ2-3, with 15 bases fitting TRBD2. Germline CDR1 reads SGHDT; CDR2 reads YYEEEE. CDR3 length: 18 residues. Trimming at V came to 4 bases and at J to 3 bases, leaving 9 bases not matched to a gene. The CDR3 reads CASSLWTSGGAWTDTQYF. The CDR3 DNA reads as TGTGCCAGCAGCCTTTGGACTAGCGGGGGGGCATGGACAGATACGCAGTATTTT.

The chain links TRBV27 to TRBJ2-7; tentative D call: TRBD1 (6 bases). This CDR3 spans 17 amino acids. The V and J ends lost 0 bases and 3 bases respectively, with 18 bases between them. Germline assignment: CDR1 MNHEY and CDR2 SMNVEV (reference sequence). CDR3 nucleotide sequence: TGTGCCAGCAGTTTATCGGGGGCACTTGCCCCCGTCTACGAGCAGTACTTC. Its translation: CASSLSGALAPVYEQYF.

The J gene is TRBJ2-1, the V gene TRBV7-2; TRBD2 aligns across 9 bases. The germline CDR1 and CDR2 sequences are SGHTA and FQGNSA. V lost 6 bases, J lost 6 bases, and 6 bases stayed unmatched. CDR3 size: 14 residues. The CDR3, as DNA: TGTGCCAGCAGTTTGGGACTAGCATTCAATGAGCAGTTCTTC. It is translated as CASSLGLAFNEQFF.

This chain uses TRBV13 with TRBJ2-7; a possible D gene is TRBD1 (6 bases). This CDR3 has 17 amino acids. Germline CDR1 and CDR2: PRHDT and FYEKMQ (reference sequence). The V end was cut by 5 bases, the J end by 3 bases, with 23 bases between. For the CDR3, the DNA is TGTGCCAGCAGCCTCAGAAATCAGGGGTCTAAGGGCTACGAGCAGTACTTC. The encoded protein is CASSLRNQGSKGYEQYF.

About this clone itself: Other DNA sequences in the same sample also yield this CDR3. V and J are TRBV7-9 and TRBJ2-7, with D unclear. CDR3 length: 13 residues. Germline loops: CDR1 SEHNR, CDR2 FQNEAQ (reference sequence). The V end was cut by 5 bases, the J end by 2 bases, with 10 bases between. The CDR3 DNA sequence: TGTGCCAGCAGCCCCGACGGAGCCTACGAGCAGTACTTC. Its translation is CASSPDGAYEQYF.

J is TRBJ2-2 and V is TRBV10-2, with D possibly called TRBD1 or TRBD2 (5 bases each). The germline V gene encodes CDR1 WSHSY and CDR2 SAAADI. The CDR3 is 11 residues long. V was cut by 11 bases and J by 7 bases, with 11 bases left in between. The CDR3 loop reads CAGDGGGELFF. The DNA of the CDR3 is TGCGCCGGGGACGGCGGCGGGGAGCTGTTTTTT.

V is TRBV19 and J is TRBJ1-2; D gene uncertain. The germline V gene has CDR1 LNHDA and CDR2 SQIVND (reference sequence). This CDR3 spans 15 amino acids. V was pared by 6 bases and J by 3 bases, with 17 bases between. The CDR3 bases are TGTGCCAGTAGCTACAACACTTTTGGGGACTATGGCTACACCTTC. Translated, it gives CASSYNTFGDYGYTF.

J is TRBJ2-3 and V is TRBV27, with D possibly matching TRBD2 (6 bases). Deletions cut 3 bases from V and 4 bases from J, with 17 bases between. The CDR3 spans 16 residues. In germline, CDR1 is MNHEY, CDR2 SMNVEV (reference sequence). CDR3 nucleotide sequence: TGTGCCAGCAGTTTGGGATACGGCGGGGAGGCAGATACGCAGTATTTT. It codes for CASSLGYGGEADTQYF.

The chain combines TRBV27 with TRBJ2-1, with 8 bases matching TRBD2. CDR1 MNHEY and CDR2 SMNVEV come from the germline V gene (reference sequence). The ends lost 3 bases at V and 7 bases at J; junction bases unmatched: 8. This CDR3 region has 15 residues. This chain's CDR3 is CASSLAASGWNEQFF. The CDR3 region has the DNA TGTGCCAGCAGTTTGGCCGCTAGCGGGTGGAATGAGCAGTTCTTC.

Worth noting for this clone: Other DNA sequences in this sample translate to the same CDR3. V and J are TRBV27 and TRBJ2-7; no definite D call. Germline loops: CDR1 MNHEY, CDR2 SMNVEV (reference sequence). The CDR3 is 15 amino acids. Trimming took off 4 bases at V and 0 bases at J, with 13 bases between the two ends. The CDR3 sequence is CASSYRGLSSYEQYF. The CDR3 DNA is TGTGCCAGCAGTTACCGTGGGCTTAGCTCCTACGAGCAGTACTTC.

This clone has only a few counts. The chain has TRBV5-6 and TRBJ1-3; D is undetermined. CDR3 length: 17 residues. Germline V CDR1 and CDR2: SGHDT, YYEEEE. V lost 1 base to trimming and J lost 0 bases, with 14 bases between them. Written as DNA, the CDR3 is TGTGCCAGCAGCTTGACGGGAGTCCCGATCTCTGGAAACACCATATATTTT. This gives the protein CASSLTGVPISGNTIYF.